Reported below is one T cell receptor beta chain. The V gene lost 4 bases and the J gene lost 0 bases, with 16 bases spanning the gap. CDR3 length equals 16 residues. CDR1 is MNHEY and CDR2 is SVGAGI in the germline V gene. The method was immunoSEQ multiplex PCR; TCRdb's version includes in-frame clones alone and lacks a portion of them. The sample includes 100,000 to 150,000 clones, approximately 89% of them seen just once. The record originates from a study of control samples from healthy donors and cancer patients. The chain has TRBV6-5 and TRBJ2-7, with D tentatively TRBD2 (7 bases). Sample: PBMCs. The sequence came from a man aged 45-65 years with head and neck cancer. The CDR3 sequence is CASSSGGQPSSYEQYF. In DNA form, the CDR3 reads TGTGCCAGCAGTTCGGGAGGACAGCCATCCTCCTACGAGCAGTACTTC.